These 19 T cell receptor beta chains share one sample of origin, sequenced in a study of T cell responses to AZD1222 COVID-19 vaccine. Repertoires were generated with immunoSEQ multiplex PCR, while TCRdb's copy carries only in-frame clones and drops some. The table records about 120,000 clones, 86% of them present only once. This specimen consisted of peripheral blood, obtained on day 0 of AZD1222 vaccination. These TCRs come from an adult in good health.

This chain connects TRBV6-2 or TRBV6-3 to TRBJ2-1; D not certain. CDR1 and CDR2 (germline): MNHEY, SVGEGT. CDR3 length equals 11 residues. Deletions cut 6 bases from V and 3 bases from J, with 3 bases between. CDR3: CASSNYNEQFF. The CDR3 nucleotides are TGTGCCAGCAGCAACTACAATGAGCAGTTCTTC.

This rearrangement joins TRBV7-2 to TRBJ1-5, with no clear D. The CDR3 length is 15 residues. The germline CDR1 and CDR2 sequences are SGHTA and FQGNSA. V was cut by 0 bases and J by 2 bases, with 8 bases left in between. In DNA, the CDR3 is TGTGCCAGCAGCTTAGCTGTGATTGGCAATCAGCCCCAGCATTTT. Translated, it gives CASSLAVIGNQPQHF.

The V gene is TRBV21-1, the J gene TRBJ1-1; the D segment call TRBD1 is taken from the table without a DNA check. TRBV21-1 constitutes a pseudogene. This CDR3 has 19 amino acids. The DNA for the CDR3 is TGTGCCAGCAGCAAAGAAGTTATAGGGTTTGGCAGGGGGCAGGGTGAAGCTTTCTTT. Protein: CASSKEVIGFGRGQGEAFF.

V gene TRBV12-3 or TRBV12-4 combines with J gene TRBJ2-7; D remains unclear. The V end lost 5 bases, the J end lost 3 bases, and 5 bases lay between the germline ends. This CDR3 comprises 11 residues. CDR3 in amino acids: CASSKGYEQYF. In DNA, the CDR3 is TGTGCCAGCAGTAAGGGCTACGAGCAGTACTTC.

The V and J genes are TRBV5-6 and TRBJ1-2, with TRBD1 identical over 7 bases. With 4 bases clipped from V and 4 bases from J, the junction kept 4 bases outside the gene matches. This CDR3 region has 13 residues. Germline CDR1 reads SGHDT; CDR2 reads YYEEEE. CDR3: CASSRDSAYGYTF. CDR3 nucleotides: TGTGCCAGCAGCCGGGACAGTGCCTATGGCTACACCTTC. Drawing the rest from reference TRBV5-6 and TRBJ1-2, the complete variable domain is DAGVTQSPTHLIKTRGQQVTLRCSPKSGHDTVSWYQQALGQGPQFIFQYYEEEERQRGNFPDRFSGHQFPNYSSELNVNALLLGDSALYLCASSRDSAYGYTFGSGTRLTVV.

The chain is built from TRBV10-1 and TRBJ2-3; the D is unclear. Germline CDR1 WNHNN, CDR2 SYGVQD (reference sequence). Trimming pared 3 bases from V and 8 bases from J, leaving 15 bases between. This CDR3 is built from 14 residues. The CDR3 DNA follows: TGCGCCAGCAGTGATTCTTTGTCGGCTGGTACGCAGTATTTT. Its translation is CASSDSLSAGTQYF.

The chain links TRBV6-2 or TRBV6-3 to TRBJ1-2; D might be TRBD1 (6 bases). This CDR3 region has 12 residues. In germline, CDR1 is MNHEY, CDR2 SVGEGT. V lost 6 bases to trimming and J lost 8 bases, with 13 bases between them. CDR3 coding DNA: TGTGCCAGCAGCCCAGGGGTGCGAGGCTACACCTTC. Protein product: CASSPGVRGYTF.

This clone is a singleton in its sample. It is unclear where the CDR3 begins or ends on the DNA, so no DNA is shown, and the CDR3 is as TCRdb lists it. This chain's CDR3 is CASSSGSRVGEQFF. V and J are TRBV19 and TRBJ2-1; the table's D call, TRBD2, was not checked against the DNA. The germline CDR1 and CDR2 sequences are LNHDA and SQIVND (reference sequence). The CDR3 is made up of 14 amino acids, end residues included.

This rearrangement joins TRBV28 to TRBJ1-6; D remains ambiguous. The V end lost 3 bases, the J end lost 8 bases, and 11 bases lay between the germline ends. The CDR3 is 14 amino acids. Germline V gene data show CDR1 as MDHEN and CDR2 as SYDVKM. CDR3 protein: CASSFRRTYSPLHF. For the CDR3, the DNA is TGTGCCAGCAGTTTCCGCCGTACATATTCACCCCTCCACTTT.

This clone has just a few counts. This chain uses TRBV9 with TRBJ2-7; possibly TRBD2 for D (5 bases). The germline V gene has CDR1 SGDLS and CDR2 YYNGEE. V was clipped by 0 bases and J by 4 bases, with 11 bases between them. The CDR3 has 14 residues. The CDR3 reads CASSVEPSIYEQYF. CDR3 in DNA: TGTGCCAGCAGCGTAGAGCCTAGCATATACGAGCAGTACTTC.

The gene calls are TRBV2 and TRBJ2-7; D is tentatively TRBD1 or TRBD2 (5 bases each). The CDR3 length is 15 residues. Trimming removed 6 bases at V and 3 bases at J, with 18 bases between. Germline V gene lookup returns CDR1 SNHLY and CDR2 FYNNEI. CDR3 nucleotides: TGTGCCAGCAGGCAAGGTCTCCCGGGGCGCTACGAGCAGTACTTC. Protein product: CASRQGLPGRYEQYF.

This clone was seen a single time. The rearrangement joins TRBV27 to TRBJ1-3; D gene unclear. Germline V gene data show CDR1 as MNHEY and CDR2 as SMNVEV (reference sequence). The CDR3 runs to 16 residues. Deletions cut 2 bases from V and 0 bases from J, with 11 bases between. The CDR3 coding sequence is TGTGCCAGCAGTTTAGCGCCCCCGAGCTCTGGAAACACCATATATTTT. Amino acids: CASSLAPPSSGNTIYF.

This chain links TRBV5-4 with TRBJ2-3, with D perhaps given as TRBD1 or TRBD2 (5 bases each). The CDR3 is 14 residues long. V was pared by 3 bases and J by 5 bases, with 13 bases between. The germline CDR1 and CDR2 sequences are SGHNT and YYREEE (reference sequence). CDR3 loop: CASSSTEAGDTQYF. The CDR3, as DNA: TGTGCCAGCAGCTCGACAGAGGCGGGAGATACGCAGTATTTT.

V usage is TRBV20-1 and J usage is TRBJ1-1; maybe TRBD1 (5 bases). Germline-derived CDR1 and CDR2 are DFQATT and SNEGSKA (reference sequence). V was pared by 2 bases and J by 13 bases, with 14 bases between. The CDR3 extends over 11 amino acids. CDR3 region: CSARFRVSDFF. CDR3 DNA: TGCAGTGCTAGATTCAGGGTGAGTGATTTCTTT.

Comment on this clone: The junction shows a germline mismatch at one end, possibly a read error. V usage is TRBV2 and J usage is TRBJ2-7; D uncertain. The CDR3 runs 13 residues. The V gene's germline CDR1 is SNHLY and CDR2 FYNNEI. The CDR3 coding sequence is TGTGCCAGCCGTGACTGGGGCTCCTACGAGCAGTACTTC. Its protein is CASRDWGSYEQYF.

The V call is TRBV7-2, the J call TRBJ2-7; 9 nucleotides match TRBD2. The junction had 10 bases not matched to a gene; V was cut back by 1 base and J by 0 bases. Germline V gene data show CDR1 as SGHTA and CDR2 as FQGNSA. The CDR3 contains 18 residues. The CDR3 region is CASSLVWGLAGYSYEQYF. For the CDR3, the DNA is TGTGCCAGCAGCTTAGTGTGGGGCCTAGCGGGGTACTCCTACGAGCAGTACTTC.

J is TRBJ1-2 and V is TRBV28, with TRBD1 matching over 7 bases. The CDR3 runs to 14 residues. V lost 6 bases to trimming and J lost 7 bases; unmatched junction nucleotides: 11. Germline loops: CDR1 MDHEN, CDR2 SYDVKM. DNA of the CDR3: TGTGCCAGCAGCCCCTCGACAGGGTTTTTTGGCTACACCTTC. This codes for CASSPSTGFFGYTF.

V usage is TRBV4-2 and J usage is TRBJ1-2; D is unresolved. The CDR3 spans 16 residues. Per the germline V gene, CDR1 is LGHNA and CDR2 is YNFKEQ. V dropped 1 base and J dropped 1 base, with 13 bases sitting between them. CDR3 sequence (DNA): TGTGCCAGCAGCCAAGGTAGCGTGACACTTAACTATGGCTACACCTTC. It codes for CASSQGSVTLNYGYTF.

V is TRBV7-2 and J is TRBJ1-3; D gene ambiguous. Germline V gene data show CDR1 as SGHTA and CDR2 as FQGNSA. The length of the CDR3 is 15 residues. V lost 0 bases and J 0 bases, leaving 6 bases between the germline ends. The DNA of the CDR3 is TGTGCCAGCAGCTTAGCTGGGGTCTCTGGAAACACCATATATTTT. Translation: CASSLAGVSGNTIYF.